This T cell receptor beta chain was sequenced during a study of CD8 T cells in Susac syndrome. V lost 4 bases, J lost 3 bases, and 11 bases stayed unmatched. In germline, CDR1 is LGHNA, CDR2 YSLEER. There are 16 residues in the CDR3. Controls matched for age and sex were healthy donors. The TEMRA cells underwent FACS enrichment, while the CD8+ and CD4+ T cells underwent negative isolation. About 0.5 to 1 ug RNA was reverse transcribed with random hexamers. An immunoSEQ multiplex PCR amplified TCR beta CDR3 over 54 Vbeta and 13 Jbeta. TCRdb recomputed calls from the immunoSEQ multiplex PCR reads with MiXCR, one row per CDR3 protein. The repertoire includes 180,000 or so distinct CDR3 sequences, approximately 94% of them detected once, and more than 0.1% sits in the top ten.

V and J are TRBV4-3 and TRBJ2-7; 8 bases agree with TRBD1. Sequenced input: CD4+ T cells from PBMCs. The receptor's source is a human donor in good health. CDR3 sequence: CASSRVAGGGVYEQYF. The DNA of the CDR3 is TGCGCCAGCAGCCGGGTGGCAGGGGGCGGAGTCTACGAGCAGTACTTC.